This T cell receptor (beta chain) comes out of a study of blood T cell repertoires in COVID-19. Across the whole study: Some COVID-19 samples were acute and others convalescent; all came from the United States, Italy and Spain. PBMCs, B-cell-depleted T cells, or T cells were the source of the cDNA or gDNA that made up the material.

In the study's own analysis: Reference gene primer amplification gave estimated nucleated cell counts. Repertoires were generated with immunoSEQ multiplex PCR, while TCRdb's copy carries only in-frame clones and drops some. V and J calls and clone size are those listed in that table; D and trimming were worked out from the DNA. The table has around 110,000 clones, 75% to 95% seen once. V was pared by 6 bases and J by 6 bases, with 9 bases between. The CDR3 runs to 12 residues. The germline CDR1 and CDR2 sequences are MNHEY and SMNVEV (reference sequence). The sequencing input was peripheral blood. The TCR comes from a woman aged 25 to 39 with acute or convalescent COVID-19. The rearrangement joins TRBV27 to TRBJ2-1; D gene unclear. Here the CDR3 reads CASSPLSNEQFF. CDR3 sequence (DNA): TGTGCCAGCAGCCCACTAAGCAATGAGCAGTTCTTC.